A single sample is the source of the 16 T cell receptor beta chains below, sequenced in a study of cytotoxic CD8 clonotypes in ibrutinib-treated CLL. Measured with immunoSEQ multiplex PCR; TCRdb has only the in-frame clones, and not every one. The sample lists about 300,000 clones, 67% occurring once. This specimen was PBMCs, taken after 36 months of ibrutinib treatment. These receptors came from a human donor with chronic lymphocytic leukemia.

The chain has TRBV2 and TRBJ2-7; 8 bases align to TRBD2. CDR3 length: 14 amino acids. Unmatched junction bases numbered 9, after V lost 8 bases and J lost 3 bases. Per germline, CDR1 SNHLY and CDR2 FYNNEI. The CDR3 coding sequence is TGTGCCAGCTTGGACCTCCGGGGGGGCTACGAGCAGTACTTC. Protein product: CASLDLRGGYEQYF.

This chain uses TRBV10-3 with TRBJ2-7; D remains ambiguous. Germline V CDR1 and CDR2: ENHRY, SYGVKD. Between the trimmed V and J ends, which lost 2 bases and 0 bases, there was a span of 5 bases. This CDR3 is 13 amino acids long. CDR3 protein: CAISETPSYEQYF. The CDR3 DNA is TGTGCCATCAGTGAGACCCCCTCCTACGAGCAGTACTTC.

This sequence joins TRBV10-3 and TRBJ1-2; D perhaps matches TRBD1 (5 bases). V lost 2 bases and J lost 5, with 12 bases in between. The CDR3 consists of 14 residues. Germline V gives CDR1 ENHRY, CDR2 SYGVKD. The chain's CDR3 is CAISEQGVVYGYTF. CDR3 coding DNA: TGTGCCATCAGTGAGCAGGGAGTTGTTTATGGCTACACCTTC.

Here the CDR3 reads CASSLSRGLNEKLFF. Written as DNA, the CDR3 is TGTGCCAGCAGCCTCTCCAGGGGGCTCAATGAAAAACTGTTTTTT. This chain uses TRBV6-5 with TRBJ1-4, with 8 positions matching TRBD1. The trim removed 6 bases at V and 5 bases at J, leaving 8 bases unmatched. Germline values: CDR1 MNHEY, CDR2 SVGAGI. This CDR3 is built from 15 residues.

The rearrangement joins TRBV27 to TRBJ1-2; D remains ambiguous. CDR1 is MNHEY and CDR2 is SMNVEV in the germline V gene (reference sequence). Trimming pared 5 bases from V and 3 bases from J, leaving 13 bases between. The CDR3 is 14 residues long. The CDR3 reads CASSPSPGDYGYTF. CDR3 in DNA: TGTGCCAGCAGTCCTAGCCCGGGCGACTATGGCTACACCTTC.

The rearrangement uses TRBV5-5 and TRBJ2-3; 9 bases match TRBD2. The CDR3 extends over 17 amino acids. Trimming at V came to 2 bases and at J to 5 bases, leaving 12 bases not matched to a gene. Germline-derived CDR1 and CDR2 are SGHKS and YYEKEE (reference sequence). Here the CDR3 reads CASSLRSGGRAVDTQYF. The DNA for the CDR3 is TGTGCCAGCAGCTTAAGGTCGGGCGGGAGGGCCGTAGATACGCAGTATTTT.

The chain combines TRBV5-1 with TRBJ1-6; the D gene is possibly TRBD1 (6 bases). Germline CDR1 is SGHRS and CDR2 is YFSETQ. The CDR3 sequence is 15 residues long. Trimming left V 0 bases short and J 9 bases short, with 13 bases between. The CDR3 sequence is CASSLEQGFFSPLHF. For the CDR3, the DNA is TGCGCCAGCAGCTTGGAACAGGGTTTCTTTTCACCCCTCCACTTT. Combining the CDR3 with reference TRBV5-1 and TRBJ1-6 gives the whole variable domain KAGVTQTPRYLIKTRGQQVTLSCSPISGHRSVSWYQQTPGQGLQFLFEYFSETQRNKGNFPGRFSGRQFSNSRSEMNVSTLELGDSALYLCASSLEQGFFSPLHFGNGTRLTVT.

The rearrangement joins TRBV7-8 to TRBJ1-5; weak D call: TRBD1 (5 bases). V lost 9 bases, J lost 1 base, and 13 bases lay in between. CDR3 size: 14 residues. Germline V gives CDR1 SGHVS, CDR2 FQNEAQ. The CDR3 region is CASNSGGSNQPQHF. CDR3 nucleotides: TGTGCCAGTAATTCGGGGGGGAGCAATCAGCCCCAGCATTTT.

This clone was seen only once. The chain joins TRBV25-1 to TRBJ2-7; 7 bases match TRBD1. CDR3 length equals 13 residues. The V gene end was trimmed by 3 bases and the J gene end by 6 bases; junction bases not matched to a gene: 5. Germline V CDR1 and CDR2: MGHDK, SYGVNS. As DNA, the CDR3 is TGTGCCAGCAGTGACCGTAGACAGGGCGAGCAGTACTTC. Residues: CASSDRRQGEQYF.

This clone appeared once. The chain joins TRBV15 to TRBJ2-1; possibly TRBD1 or TRBD2 for D (5 bases each). This CDR3 has 13 residues. The V gene lost 0 bases and the J gene lost 13 bases, with 13 bases spanning the gap. The germline V gene encodes CDR1 LNHNV and CDR2 YYDKDF (reference sequence). CDR3 protein: CATSRDDRDPQFF. CDR3 DNA: TGTGCCACCAGCAGAGATGACCGGGACCCACAGTTCTTC.

The rearrangement joins TRBV4-1 to TRBJ1-1; 9 nucleotides align to TRBD1. The CDR3 sequence is 16 residues long. Per germline, CDR1 MGHRA and CDR2 YSYEKL. The trim removed 1 base at V and 4 bases at J, leaving 7 bases unmatched. The CDR3 nucleotides are TGCGCCAGCAGCCAAGTCCCCGGGACAGGGCTCACTGAAGCTTTCTTT. It encodes CASSQVPGTGLTEAFF.

The rearrangement joins TRBV4-1 to TRBJ1-2, with 10 bases fitting TRBD1. Looked up from germline, CDR1 is MGHRA and CDR2 is YSYEKL. Trimming removed 4 bases from V and 0 bases from J; junction bases left unmatched: 14. CDR3 length equals 19 residues. CDR3 nucleotide sequence: TGCGCCAGCAGCCTCCCCTGGTCGACAGGGGGCTTGACTAACTATGGCTACACCTTC. This gives the protein CASSLPWSTGGLTNYGYTF.

The chain uses TRBV4-1 and TRBJ2-3; tentative D call: TRBD1 (6 bases). V was clipped by 7 bases and J by 7 bases, with 18 bases between them. The CDR3 has 14 amino acids. The germline V gene has CDR1 MGHRA and CDR2 YSYEKL. The CDR3: CASTPARDIYTQYF. The CDR3 nucleotides read TGCGCCAGCACGCCCGCCCGGGACATTTATACGCAGTATTTT.

This clone was counted between two and nine times. The chain combines TRBV4-1 with TRBJ2-7; 8 bases are a match to TRBD2. V lost 3 bases to trimming and J lost 3 bases; unmatched junction nucleotides: 16. From germline, CDR1 is MGHRA and CDR2 YSYEKL. The CDR3 has 18 residues. The DNA for the CDR3 is TGCGCCAGCAGCCAGCCCCTTCTGACTAGCGAGGGTCTCTACGAGCAGTACTTC. Amino acids: CASSQPLLTSEGLYEQYF.

V and J are TRBV18 and TRBJ2-3; D gene ambiguous. V lost 2 bases and J lost 5, with 14 bases in between. This CDR3 region has 15 residues. Per the germline V gene, CDR1 is KGHSH and CDR2 is LQKENI. CDR3 sequence: CASSPVSGVGDTQYF. In DNA form, the CDR3 reads TGTGCCAGCTCACCAGTGTCAGGCGTGGGAGATACGCAGTATTTT.

This clone was picked up a small number of times. The chain uses TRBV28 and TRBJ1-2; D may be TRBD1 (5 bases). Germline values: CDR1 MDHEN, CDR2 SYDVKM. The CDR3 totals 13 residues. V was clipped by 8 bases and J by 5 bases, with 15 bases between them. This chain's CDR3 is CASLSPGLYGYTF. CDR3 DNA: TGTGCCAGCCTCAGCCCAGGGTTGTATGGCTACACCTTC.